This T cell receptor (beta chain) was captured by sequencing in a study of T cells after yellow fever vaccination (dated by TCRdb to the late 2010s). Regarding the complete study: The SMART-Seq v4 Ultra Low Input RNA kit was used to prepare libraries from fractions with low cell numbers. To follow T-cell clones before and after both primary and booster YFV17D yellow fever vaccination, bulk TCR alpha and beta repertoires underwent longitudinal sequencing. The cohort comprised two healthy male donors, one aged 18 to 29 and one aged 30 to 39 years. Blood samples were taken at several timepoints before and after primary and secondary immunization, and bulk PBMC replicates and cell subsets were isolated.

Ten or more counts support this clonotype. Its antigen is unknown. The sample holds no much larger clone one base away, and base qualities are not on file. This specimen's treatment or condition label, interpreted: live attenuated yellow fever vaccine strain. A standard Ficoll-Paque protocol was used to isolate PBMCs from peripheral blood. Dynabeads CD4 and CD8 positive selection kits were used to isolate the CD4 and CD8 T-cell fractions. TriZol was used to extract RNA from bulk PBMCs, CD4 and CD8 fractions, and dextramer-positive and dextramer-negative fractions. General findings and caveats noted by the study authors: Most clones expanded after primary vaccination (approximately 97% of CD4 and roughly 90% of CD8) were re-detected after the booster, suggesting that broad memory maintenance occurred. Compared with the primary T-cell response, the secondary T-cell response was faster but weaker, reaching its peak on day 5 rather than on day 15. The study included only a couple of donors, which limits how far the findings can be generalized. A small share of clonotypes was detected in both CD4 and CD8 compartments, with the overlap likely arising from convergent recombination. FACS-sorted repertoires could contain abundant contaminating clonotypes from the bulk population, so computational filtering was required.

TCR cDNA was synthesized by 5'RACE template switching, which introduced a universal primer site and unique molecular identifiers. Priming for cDNA synthesis came from both the TCR alpha and TCR beta constant segments. Library amplification used two PCR steps, and the second PCR step added sample barcodes and sequencing adapters. Libraries were sequenced on Illumina HiSeq 2500 (2x100 bp) or NovaSeq (2x150 bp). In the original analysis: Demultiplexing of reads and collapsing into UMI consensus sequences were performed with MIGEC, and V(D)J alignment was carried out with MiXCR. Clonotypes responding to the vaccine were identified with edgeR on replicate PBMC samples, with the criteria of FDR below 0.01 and a log2 fold change above 5 up to day 15. CD4 or CD8 identity was assigned to each bulk clonotype according to whether the clonotype was present at higher abundance in the sequenced CD4 repertoire or the sequenced CD8 repertoire. TCRdb cleaned the public reads at Q25 with fastp, built clones with MiXCR and kept in-frame beta chains. For every CDR3 protein sequence, its rows merge into one entry that carries the most common genes and DNA. Clone size and V and J calls follow TCRdb, not the original study. The sample table shows about 63,000 distinct CDR3 sequences, and 7.4% are seen once. The top ten clones comprise 30% to 45% of the sample.

From the cysteine through the phenylalanine, the CDR3 covers 16 amino acids. This entry keeps only the CDR3 DNA: 48 bases, framed from base 1. V is pruned by 4 bases and J by 7 bases, leaving 12 bases of the junction without a gene match. CDR1 and CDR2 were assigned from the germline V gene as ENHRY and SYGVKD. This receptor was obtained from a man younger than 45 who received the YFV17D yellow fever vaccine. The receptor chain draws on TRBV10-3 and TRBJ2-1; 8 nucleotides in the junction match TRBD2. The starting material was CD8+ T cells sorted from PBMCs, obtained 15 days after the yellow fever booster vaccination. The nucleotides read TGTGCCATCAGTGGGGATGACGGGAGGGCCCTTAATGAGCAGTTCTTC. This yields the protein CAISGDDGRALNEQFF.